This entry lists 22 T cell receptor beta chains sequenced from one sample in a study of T cell responses to AZD1222 COVID-19 vaccine. Repertoires were generated with immunoSEQ multiplex PCR, while TCRdb's copy carries only in-frame clones and drops some. The repertoire includes roughly 150,000 clones, roughly nine tenths of them detected once, and around 1.3% sits in the top ten. The specimen was peripheral blood, collected 28 days after the second AZD1222 dose. All receptors come from an adult who received the AZD1222 COVID-19 vaccine.

The chain couples TRBV27 to TRBJ2-7; TRBD2 aligns across 13 bases. Germline CDR1 is MNHEY and CDR2 is SMNVEV (reference sequence). The length of the CDR3 is 17 residues. V dropped 4 bases and J dropped 2; count of bases not matched to a gene: 8. CDR3 nucleotide sequence: TGTGCCAGCAGTTCTCCACTAGCGGGGGGGCAACCCTACGAGCAGTACTTC. Protein: CASSSPLAGGQPYEQYF.

This clone has just one count. This chain uses TRBV18 with TRBJ1-1, with D unresolved. The CDR3 sequence is 15 residues long. The germline V gene has CDR1 KGHSH and CDR2 LQKENI. Trimming pared 4 bases from V and 0 bases from J, leaving 12 bases between. For the CDR3, the DNA is TGTGCCAGCTCACTTCTGGCAGACGTGAACACTGAAGCTTTCTTT. Translating gives CASSLLADVNTEAFF.

The V gene is TRBV7-8, the J gene TRBJ2-7, with a possible D match to TRBD1 (6 bases). Trimming cost V 5 bases and J 1 base, with 18 bases left between them. Germline CDR1 reads SGHVS; CDR2 reads FQNEAQ. The length of the CDR3 is 16 residues. CDR3 amino acids: CASSPRRTDPSYEQYF. CDR3 sequence (DNA): TGTGCCAGCAGCCCTAGGCGGACAGATCCTTCCTACGAGCAGTACTTC.

V usage is TRBV6-1 and J usage is TRBJ1-2; a possible D gene is TRBD1 (5 bases). V was clipped by 1 base and J by 8 bases, with 14 bases between them. This CDR3 region has 14 residues. Per the germline V gene, CDR1 is MNHNS and CDR2 is SASEGT. The chain's CDR3 is CASSEGRVGRGYTF. In nucleotides, the CDR3 is TGTGCCAGCAGTGAAGGCAGGGTAGGGCGCGGCTACACCTTC.

The chain couples TRBV28 to TRBJ2-7, with TRBD1 matching 10 bases. Germline V gene data show CDR1 as MDHEN and CDR2 as SYDVKM. The V segment lost 10 bases and the J segment 5 bases; nucleotides outside the gene matches: 5. CDR3 length: 12 residues. The CDR3 region is CANWDRGHEQYF. In nucleotides, the CDR3 is TGTGCCAACTGGGACAGGGGCCACGAGCAGTACTTC.

The table lists this clone with a count of one. CDR3 sequence reads: CASSPRTGEETQYF. The CDR3 coding sequence is TGTGCCAGCAGCCCAAGGACAGGGGAAGAGACCCAGTACTTC. The chain joins TRBV7-8 to TRBJ2-5, with 9 bases matching TRBD1. CDR1 is SGHVS and CDR2 is FQNEAQ in the germline V gene. This CDR3 has 14 amino acids. Trimming cost V 5 bases and J 3 bases; bases outside gene matches: 4.

The chain recombines TRBV2 with TRBJ2-5; D gene ambiguous. This CDR3 contains 17 residues. From germline, CDR1 is SNHLY and CDR2 FYNNEI. V was clipped by 7 bases and J by 4 bases, with 25 bases between them. The CDR3 region has the DNA TGTGCCAGCACCAAGGAGTGGGCGTGGGCCGTTGTAGAGACCCAGTACTTC. Protein product: CASTKEWAWAVVETQYF.

The chain employs TRBV5-4 and TRBJ1-6; the D is unclear. CDR1 and CDR2 from the germline V gene are SGHNT and YYREEE (reference sequence). V shed 0 bases and J shed 8 bases, with 6 bases lying between them. The CDR3 has 13 amino acids. CDR3 residues: CASSLGLDSPLHF. In nucleotides, the CDR3 is TGTGCCAGCAGCTTGGGCCTTGATTCACCCCTCCACTTT. The full variable domain, in which reference TRBV5-4 and TRBJ1-6 provide the parts outside the CDR3, is ETGVTQSPTHLIKTRGQQVTLRCSSQSGHNTVSWYQQALGQGPQFIFQYYREEENGRGNFPPRFSGLQFPNYSSELNVNALELDDSALYLCASSLGLDSPLHFGNGTRLTVT.

V gene TRBV11-2 combines with J gene TRBJ1-1; D unclear. Germline V lookup: CDR1 SGHAT, CDR2 FQNNGV. V lost 2 bases and J lost 2, with 6 bases in between. The CDR3 has 13 residues. The CDR3 DNA reads TGTGCCAGCAGCTTACTCGGTAACACTGAAGCTTTCTTT. This gives the protein CASSLLGNTEAFF.

The V call is TRBV3-1 (or the pseudogene TRBV3-2), the J call TRBJ1-6; 10 nucleotides match TRBD1. After removal of 4 bases from V and 9 bases from J, the junction contained 0 bases not matched to a gene. The germline V gene has CDR1 LGHDT and CDR2 YNNKEL (reference sequence). CDR3 length: 13 amino acids. CDR3: CASSRDRGSPLHF. For the CDR3, the DNA is TGTGCCAGCAGCCGGGACAGGGGTTCACCCCTCCACTTT.

The chain is built from TRBV15 and TRBJ2-5; D is tentatively TRBD1 or TRBD2 (5 bases each). Germline V gene sequence: CDR1 LNHNV, CDR2 YYDKDF (reference sequence). This CDR3 comprises 15 residues. V was pared by 0 bases and J by 1 base, with 9 bases between. CDR3 nucleotide sequence: TGTGCCACCAGCAGAGAGAGGGGCTCCCAAGAGACCCAGTACTTC. Amino acids: CATSRERGSQETQYF.

The chain has TRBV2 and TRBJ1-6; 11 nucleotides line up with TRBD1. This CDR3 spans 13 amino acids. Germline V gives CDR1 SNHLY, CDR2 FYNNEI. After removal of 8 bases from V and 8 bases from J, the junction contained 2 bases not matched to a gene. The CDR3 loop reads CASGQGAHSPLHF. CDR3 nucleotides: TGTGCCAGCGGACAGGGGGCTCATTCACCCCTCCACTTT. The variable domain in full, completed from reference TRBV2 and TRBJ1-6, reads EPEVTQTPSHQVTQMGQEVILRCVPISNHLYFYWYRQILGQKVEFLVSFYNNEISEKSEIFDDQFSVERPDGSNFTLKIRSTKLEDSAMYFCASGQGAHSPLHFGNGTRLTVT.

This chain links TRBV12-3 or TRBV12-4 with TRBJ1-2; D is possibly TRBD1 (5 bases). V was trimmed by 6 bases and J by 4 bases, leaving 12 bases between them. CDR3 size: 13 residues. CDR3 amino acids: CASSRDRRYGYTF. Here the CDR3 DNA reads TGTGCCAGCAGCCGCGACAGACGCTATGGCTACACCTTC.

This clone was counted once. The rearrangement joins TRBV19 to TRBJ1-2, with 7 positions matching TRBD1. V dropped 6 bases and J dropped 0; count of bases not matched to a gene: 10. The CDR3 has 16 residues. Germline V gene data show CDR1 as LNHDA and CDR2 as SQIVND (reference sequence). The CDR3 reads CASRLSYRGANYGYTF. For the CDR3, the DNA is TGTGCCAGTAGGCTATCTTACAGGGGAGCTAACTATGGCTACACCTTC.

V usage is TRBV3-1 (or the pseudogene TRBV3-2) and J usage is TRBJ1-6, with 12 bases aligning to TRBD1. With 4 bases clipped from V and 7 bases from J, the junction kept 5 bases outside the gene matches. Germline-derived CDR1 and CDR2 are LGHDT and YNNKEL (reference sequence). This CDR3 has 16 residues. The CDR3, as DNA: TGTGCCAGCAGCCGGGGACAGGGGGCAAAGAATTCACCCCTCCACTTT. This sequence encodes CASSRGQGAKNSPLHF.

The rearrangement uses TRBV6-5 and TRBJ1-4; TRBD1 agrees at 10 bases. After removal of 8 bases from V and 8 bases from J, the junction contained 5 bases not matched to a gene. CDR3 length: 13 amino acids. Germline-derived CDR1 and CDR2 are MNHEY and SVGAGI. CDR3: CASQTGGAEKLFF. For the CDR3, the DNA is TGTGCCAGCCAGACAGGGGGCGCGGAAAAACTGTTTTTT.

The V gene is TRBV18, the J gene TRBJ1-3; maybe TRBD1 (6 bases). Trimming shortened V by 3 bases and J by 0 bases, and 12 bases separated the two germline ends. The CDR3 contains 16 residues. The germline V gene encodes CDR1 KGHSH and CDR2 LQKENI. The CDR3 loop is CASSPRDIHSGNTIYF. The CDR3 DNA is TGTGCCAGCTCACCGCGGGACATCCACTCTGGAAACACCATATATTTT.

This clone is a singleton in its sample. The chain couples TRBV6-4 to TRBJ2-2, with D maybe TRBD2 (6 bases). The CDR3 is made up of 17 amino acids. Germline lookup yields CDR1 MRHNA and CDR2 SNTAGT. With 2 bases removed from V and 0 bases from J, the gap between germline ends came to 13 bases. The DNA of the CDR3 is TGTGCCAGCAGTGACCCCGCTAGCGCCGCGAACACCGGGGAGCTGTTTTTT. It translates to CASSDPASAANTGELFF.

The rearrangement links TRBV11-3 to TRBJ1-5, with a weak D call TRBD1 (6 bases). The CDR3 is made up of 17 amino acids. Germline loops: CDR1 SGHNT, CDR2 YENEEA. V dropped 0 bases and J dropped 2 bases, with 14 bases sitting between them. The CDR3 DNA follows: TGTGCCAGCAGCTTAGATGGGACAAGGGGTGGCAATCAGCCCCAGCATTTT. This encodes CASSLDGTRGGNQPQHF.

This clone was picked up a small number of times. V usage is TRBV24-1 and J usage is TRBJ2-2; D may correspond to TRBD1 or TRBD2 (6 bases each). The CDR3 loop spans 18 amino acids. Germline CDR1 and CDR2: KGHDR and SFDVKD. The V end was cut by 3 bases, the J end by 4 bases, with 20 bases between. The CDR3 here is CATSDPAGHLWGTGELFF. The DNA for the CDR3 is TGTGCCACCAGTGATCCGGCGGGACACCTATGGGGCACCGGGGAGCTGTTTTTT.

The rearrangement links TRBV28 to TRBJ2-7, with D possibly being TRBD2 (5 bases). CDR3 length: 11 amino acids. Germline V gene sequence: CDR1 MDHEN, CDR2 SYDVKM. V was pared by 5 bases and J by 7 bases, with 9 bases between. For the CDR3, the DNA is TGTGCCAGCAGTCCGGGGTCAGAGCAGTACTTC. It codes for CASSPGSEQYF.

A single count supports this clone. The V gene is TRBV19, the J gene TRBJ1-5; perhaps TRBD1 as D (5 bases). CDR3 size: 16 residues. From germline, CDR1 is LNHDA and CDR2 SQIVND (reference sequence). The germline V and J ends were trimmed by 5 bases and 10 bases, with 24 bases remaining between them. As DNA, the CDR3 is TGTGCCAGTAGTCTCCGCCTCACGGCCCGGGGACCACCCCAGCATTTT. This gives the protein CASSLRLTARGPPQHF.